A selection of T cell receptor beta chains follows, all from one sample in a study of blood T cells in healthy people across ages. A single record per CDR3 protein comes from TCRdb applying MiXCR to the 5' RACE reads. The sample holds some 1,500,000 distinct CDR3 sequences; less than 45% are singletons and the top ten take over 3.5%. The sample comprised blood. The receptors here all came from a woman aged 18 to 35 in good health. Both conserved end residues are part of each CDR3. D genes are given only for firm matches. Only some rows state a clone size, as once, few, many or a class for expanded clones.

v_call	d_call	clone_size	j_call	cdr3_aa	cdr3_nt
TRBV6-5	-	-	TRBJ1-2	CASSYSQGGGYGYTF	TGTGCCAGCAGTTACTCCCAGGGAGGGGGCTATGGCTACACCTTC
TRBV3-1	-	-	TRBJ2-5	CASSPGYEETQYF	TGTGCCAGCAGCCCGGGGTATGAAGAGACCCAGTACTTC
TRBV4-1	-	-	TRBJ1-5	CASSQGPAPNQPQHF	TGCGCCAGCAGCCAAGGGCCGGCCCCTAATCAGCCCCAGCATTTT
TRBV11-3	-	-	TRBJ2-7	CASSFDASSYNEQYF	TGTGCCAGCAGCTTCGACGCCAGCTCCTACAATGAGCAGTACTTC
TRBV29-1	TRBD2	once	TRBJ2-1	CSVGPGLAGNNEQFF	TGCAGCGTTGGACCGGGACTAGCGGGAAACAATGAGCAGTTCTTC
TRBV29-1	-	few	TRBJ2-3	CSTAASSEGDTQYF	TGCAGCACTGCGGCTTCGTCAGAGGGGGATACGCAGTATTTT
TRBV6-6	TRBD1	-	TRBJ2-7	CASSKGQGLSYEQYF	TGTGCCAGCAGTAAAGGACAGGGCTTAAGCTACGAGCAGTACTTC
TRBV20-1	TRBD2	-	TRBJ2-4	CSARSGSGTTKAKNIQYF	TGCAGTGCTAGATCTGGGAGCGGGACTACAAAAGCCAAAAACATTCAGTACTTC
TRBV4-2	TRBD1	-	TRBJ1-2	CASSPLDRGPGYGYTF	TGTGCCAGCAGCCCCCTTGACAGGGGGCCGGGCTATGGCTACACCTTC
TRBV20-1	-	-	TRBJ2-7	CSARDRAGALYEQYF	TGCAGTGCTAGAGATCGGGCGGGGGCCCTCTACGAGCAGTACTTC
TRBV6-2/TRBV6-3	TRBD1	few	TRBJ1-2	CASRLTFTGVGYTF	TGTGCCAGCAGACTTACATTCACAGGGGTCGGCTACACCTTC
TRBV7-9	-	-	TRBJ2-3	CASRAGFADTQYF	TGTGCCAGCAGGGCAGGGTTCGCAGATACGCAGTATTTT
TRBV20-1	TRBD2	-	TRBJ2-3	CSANAGGNTGTDTQYF	TGCAGTGCTAATGCGGGGGGGAATACTGGCACAGATACGCAGTATTTT
TRBV4-3	-	-	TRBJ1-2	CASSQVSPTADYGYTF	TGCGCCAGCAGCCAAGTCTCTCCGACAGCAGATTATGGCTACACCTTC
TRBV15	TRBD1	few	TRBJ2-3	CATSETGQDTQYF	TGTGCCACCAGCGAGACAGGGCAAGATACGCAGTATTTT
TRBV25-1	TRBD1	many	TRBJ2-1	CASSDSTGHNEQFF	TGTGCCAGCAGTGATTCGACAGGGCACAATGAGCAGTTCTTC
TRBV12-3/TRBV12-4	TRBD1	-	TRBJ1-5	CASSLAGTARRDQPQHF	TGTGCCAGCAGTTTAGCGGGGACAGCCCGGCGGGATCAGCCCCAGCATTTT
TRBV20-1	TRBD1	-	TRBJ2-3	CSAKRGQPLDTQYF	TGCAGTGCAAAAAGGGGACAGCCACTGGATACGCAGTATTTT
TRBV10-3	-	-	TRBJ2-7	CAISPGNSYEQYF	TGTGCCATCAGTCCAGGCAACTCCTACGAGCAGTACTTC
TRBV3-1	-	few	TRBJ2-7	CASSQDGSRTYEQYF	TGTGCCAGCAGCCAAGATGGTAGCAGAACCTACGAGCAGTACTTC
TRBV10-3	-	few	TRBJ2-2	CAISESREGPDTGELFF	TGTGCCATCAGTGAGTCGAGGGAAGGTCCCGACACCGGGGAGCTGTTTTTT
TRBV12-3/TRBV12-4	-	-	TRBJ2-5	CASSPTGTPDEQYF	TGTGCCAGCAGTCCGACGGGGACACCAGATGAGCAGTACTTC
TRBV6-2/TRBV6-3	TRBD1	-	TRBJ2-1	CASSAPGTGLNNEQFF	TGTGCCAGCAGTGCCCCCGGGACAGGCCTTAACAATGAGCAGTTCTTC
TRBV4-3	-	once	TRBJ2-3	CASSQTSYVTATQYF	TGCGCCAGCAGCCAAACTAGCTACGTCACAGCTACGCAGTATTTT
TRBV25-1	-	-	TRBJ1-5	CASSESWGRQPQHF	TGTGCCAGCAGTGAATCGTGGGGCCGTCAGCCCCAGCATTTT
TRBV20-1	-	-	TRBJ1-1	CSARVPYTEAFF	TGCAGTGCTAGAGTACCCTACACTGAAGCTTTCTTT
TRBV7-2	TRBD1	-	TRBJ1-2	CASSLVPGQGFTLGGYTF	TGTGCCAGCAGCCTCGTCCCGGGACAGGGCTTCACCCTGGGTGGCTACACCTTC
TRBV10-3	-	-	TRBJ2-7	CAISAIQRYEQYF	TGTGCCATCAGTGCAATACAGAGGTACGAGCAGTACTTC
TRBV6-1	-	once	TRBJ2-5	CASSPRGGTYNEQYF	TGTGCCAGCAGTCCTAGGGGGGGGACCTACAATGAGCAGTACTTC
TRBV7-8	-	-	TRBJ2-1	CASSDSRDHSSYNEQFF	TGTGCCAGCAGCGACAGCCGGGACCATAGCTCCTACAATGAGCAGTTCTTC
TRBV12-3/TRBV12-4	-	few	TRBJ2-4	CASKKRGVRAKNIQYF	TGTGCCAGCAAAAAGAGAGGGGTACGAGCCAAAAACATTCAGTACTTC
TRBV29-1	-	many	TRBJ2-7	CSVLGGSYEQYF	TGCAGCGTTTTGGGAGGATCCTACGAGCAGTACTTC
TRBV30	-	once	TRBJ2-7	CAWSDNSYEQYF	TGTGCCTGGAGTGACAACTCCTACGAGCAGTACTTC
TRBV20-1	-	-	TRBJ2-3	CSAAPTPQRALTDTQYF	TGCAGTGCTGCACCCACTCCCCAGCGGGCCCTCACAGATACGCAGTATTTT
TRBV6-2/TRBV6-3	-	-	TRBJ2-7	CASSYGGQPGGYNEQYF	TGTGCCAGCAGTTACGGCGGCCAACCTGGCGGCTACAATGAGCAGTACTTC
TRBV4-3	-	-	TRBJ1-1	CASKIDEEAFF	TGCGCCAGCAAGATTGACGAGGAAGCTTTCTTT
TRBV20-1	-	-	TRBJ2-1	CSARDRAGKPYNEQFF	TGCAGTGCTAGAGATCGGGCAGGCAAGCCCTACAATGAGCAGTTCTTC
TRBV10-3	-	-	TRBJ2-3	CAISESGGPRSSTQYF	TGTGCCATCAGTGAGTCGGGCGGGCCGAGGTCCAGTACGCAGTATTTT
TRBV20-1	TRBD1	-	TRBJ2-1	CSARVGQADNEQFF	TGCAGTGCTAGAGTGGGACAGGCTGACAATGAGCAGTTCTTC
TRBV7-9	TRBD1	-	TRBJ1-1	CASSETGARPEAFF	TGTGCCAGCAGCGAGACAGGGGCTAGGCCGGAAGCTTTCTTT
TRBV24-1	-	-	TRBJ2-3	CATSDRGGPSDTQYF	TGTGCCACCAGTGATAGGGGGGGCCCCTCAGATACGCAGTATTTT
TRBV7-2	-	-	TRBJ2-3	CAGSLSGGGGGSNTQYF	TGTGCCGGCAGCTTAAGTGGGGGGGGCGGGGGAAGTAATACGCAGTATTTT
TRBV6-5	-	many	TRBJ2-5	CASRDLQLQETQYF	TGTGCCAGCAGAGATCTACAACTCCAAGAGACCCAGTACTTC
TRBV14	TRBD2	-	TRBJ2-1	CASSPVGGREFF	TGTGCCAGCAGCCCCGTGGGTGGGAGGGAGTTCTTC
TRBV12-3/TRBV12-4	-	-	TRBJ1-1	CASSPWGRAAFF	TGTGCCAGCAGTCCATGGGGGAGAGCCGCTTTCTTT
TRBV29-1	-	-	TRBJ2-7	CSVDIGTTYEQYF	TGCAGCGTTGACATTGGGACCACCTACGAGCAGTACTTC
TRBV10-3	-	many	TRBJ2-7	CAIRQALDSEQYF	TGTGCCATTCGACAGGCCCTGGATTCCGAGCAGTACTTC
TRBV12-3/TRBV12-4	-	few	TRBJ1-3	CASSLGRAGNTIYF	TGTGCCAGCAGTTTAGGCAGGGCTGGAAACACCATATATTTT
TRBV9	-	many	TRBJ2-1	CASSVDWRANEQFF	TGTGCCAGCAGCGTAGACTGGCGCGCCAATGAGCAGTTCTTC
TRBV5-4	-	few	TRBJ2-5	CATSSGSVKETQYF	TGTGCCACCTCCTCCGGGTCTGTCAAAGAGACCCAGTACTTC
TRBV27	-	-	TRBJ1-2	CASSQQGFTYGYTF	TGTGCCAGCAGCCAACAGGGTTTCACCTATGGCTACACCTTC
TRBV29-1	TRBD2	-	TRBJ2-1	CSGEGVGLEVNEQFF	TGCAGCGGTGAGGGGGTGGGACTAGAGGTCAATGAGCAGTTCTTC
TRBV10-3	-	-	TRBJ2-5	CAISENAAKETQYF	TGTGCCATCAGTGAGAATGCAGCCAAAGAGACCCAGTACTTC
TRBV7-3	TRBD2	few	TRBJ2-1	CASSLITSGRGEQFF	TGTGCCAGCAGCTTAATCACTAGCGGGAGGGGTGAGCAGTTCTTC
TRBV20-1	TRBD2	-	TRBJ2-3	CSARKGGRAEDTQYF	TGCAGTGCTAGAAAAGGCGGGAGGGCTGAAGATACGCAGTATTTT